A single T cell receptor beta chain is shown here with its context. Authors' methods: Amplified reference gene primers provided the basis for estimating nucleated cell counts. The assay was immunoSEQ multiplex PCR, and TCRdb's table has in-frame clones only and misses some. V and J calls and clone size are copied from that table; D and trimming were computed from the DNA. The sample lists under 300,000 clones; 84% were seen once. This sample was included in a study of blood T cell repertoires in COVID-19. Study details: Specimens from acute and convalescent COVID-19 originated in the United States, Italy and Spain.

The J segment lost 4 bases and the V segment lost 4 bases, leaving 7 bases of the junction unmatched. This CDR3 is built from 16 residues. Germline loops: CDR1 SGDLS, CDR2 YYNGEE. Sequencing was carried out using peripheral blood. J is TRBJ2-2 and V is TRBV9; TRBD1 matches at 10 bases. This clonotype originated in a man aged 50-59 years with acute or convalescent COVID-19. DNA of the CDR3: TGTGCCAGCAGCATGAGGACAGGGGGACGCACCGGGGAGCTGTTTTTT. It translates to CASSMRTGGRTGELFF. Based on the CDR3 plus reference TRBV9 and TRBJ2-2, the full variable domain is DSGVTQTPKHLITATGQRVTLRCSPRSGDLSVYWYQQSLDQGLQFLIQYYNGEERAKGNILERFSAQQFPDLHSELNLSSLELGDSALYFCASSMRTGGRTGELFFGEGSRLTVL.